This T cell receptor (beta chain) was recorded in a study of blood T cells in healthy people across ages. The germline CDR1 and CDR2 sequences are MNHNS and SASEGT. The V segment lost 5 bases and the J segment 6 bases; nucleotides outside the gene matches: 13. The CDR3 contains 16 residues. The authors ran a second PCR of about 6 to 12 cycles using a sample-barcoded 5' primer and a J-beta primer mix. Every sample returned 2.5 million or more CDR3-containing paired-end reads. TCRdb re-called the 5' RACE reads with MiXCR, one entry per CDR3 protein. The sample carries roughly 800,000 distinct CDR3 sequences, around 25% recorded once. These same data were also listed under a study on T cells of mothers and their children. Per that study: Second-PCR amplification with M1S added sample barcodes and 2-4 random nucleotides.

The rearrangement joins TRBV6-1 to TRBJ2-1; 7 positions match TRBD2. The sequenced sample consisted of blood. The TCR originated in a boy younger than 18 in good health. The CDR3 DNA follows: TGTGCCAGCAGTAGGTGGATGGCGGGAGTAAGCAATGAGCAGTTCTTC. Translation gives CASSRWMAGVSNEQFF.